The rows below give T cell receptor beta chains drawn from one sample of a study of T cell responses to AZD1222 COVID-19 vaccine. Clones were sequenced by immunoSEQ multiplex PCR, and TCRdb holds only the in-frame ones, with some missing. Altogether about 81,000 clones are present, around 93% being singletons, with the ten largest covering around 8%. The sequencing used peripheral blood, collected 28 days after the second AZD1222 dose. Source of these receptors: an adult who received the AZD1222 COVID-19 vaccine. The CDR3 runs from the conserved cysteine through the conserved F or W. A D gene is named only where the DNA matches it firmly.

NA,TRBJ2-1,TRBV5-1,CASSLGGAAASYNEQFF
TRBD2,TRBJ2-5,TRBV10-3,CASQNSGGGETQYF
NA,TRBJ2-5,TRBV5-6,CASSLDGIQETQYF
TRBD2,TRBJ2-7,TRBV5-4,CASGTGGEQYF
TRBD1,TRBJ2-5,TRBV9,CASSVDRGGETQYF
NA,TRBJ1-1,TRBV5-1,CASSSTQNTEAFF
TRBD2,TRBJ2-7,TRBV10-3,CAISDGTRGDEQYF
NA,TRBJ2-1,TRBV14,CASSQVAVSEQFF
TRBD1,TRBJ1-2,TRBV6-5,CATDRGRDGYTF
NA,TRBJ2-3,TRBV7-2,CASSFSVADTQYF
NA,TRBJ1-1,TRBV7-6,CASSLGIRGGPTEAFF
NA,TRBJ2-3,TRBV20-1,CSARLTDTQYF
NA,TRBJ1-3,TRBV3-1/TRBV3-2,CASSQDVLPGDTIYF
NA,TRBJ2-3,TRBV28,CASTRATDTQYF
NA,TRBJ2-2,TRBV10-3,CAISEEPGRSTGELFF
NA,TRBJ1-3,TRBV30,CAWSAGAGNTIYF
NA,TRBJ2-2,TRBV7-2,CASSLGVRTVNTGELFF
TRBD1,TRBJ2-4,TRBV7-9,CASSPGTGRSIQYF
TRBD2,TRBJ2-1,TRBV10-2,CASHLAGGDEQFF
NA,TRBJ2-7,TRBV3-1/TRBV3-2,CASSQGVGLSEQYF
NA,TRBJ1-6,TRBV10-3,CAITRDVNSPLHF
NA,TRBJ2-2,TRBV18,CASSRGAGITNTGELFF
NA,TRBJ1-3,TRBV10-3,CAMDTIYF
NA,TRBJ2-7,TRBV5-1,CASSPGGFGEQYF
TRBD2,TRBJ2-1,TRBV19,CASRPSGLGIGQTNNEQFF
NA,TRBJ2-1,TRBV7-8,CASSLRASFDNEQFF
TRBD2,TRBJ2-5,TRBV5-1,CASSKGLASGGWIQYF
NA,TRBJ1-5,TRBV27,CASSWQGMRDQPQHF
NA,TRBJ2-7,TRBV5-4,CASSPRGREQYF
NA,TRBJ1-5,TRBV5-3,CARSLDPWNNACNQPQHF
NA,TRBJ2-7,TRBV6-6,CASSYTPGHSYEQYF
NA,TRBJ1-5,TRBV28,CASSLQRGLGNQPQHF
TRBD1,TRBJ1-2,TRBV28,CASSLPPTGNYGYTF
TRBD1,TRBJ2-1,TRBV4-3,CASSRRQGNEQFF
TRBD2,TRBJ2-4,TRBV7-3,CASSPAIGGRAGGNIQYF
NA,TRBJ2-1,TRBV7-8,CASSLGQGRGEQFF
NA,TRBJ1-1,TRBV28,CASSLPASEGKAFF
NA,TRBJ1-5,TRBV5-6,CASSLPQGEGNQPQHF
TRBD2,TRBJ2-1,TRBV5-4,CASSQKTREVLFF
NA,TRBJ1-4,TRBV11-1,CASSKTPGRNEKLFF
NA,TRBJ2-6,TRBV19,CASSIDSSGANVLTF
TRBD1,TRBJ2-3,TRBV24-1,CATSEGDRAVDTQYF
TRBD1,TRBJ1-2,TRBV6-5,CAGHHGQAYGYTF
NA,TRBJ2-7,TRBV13,CASSIGSLGEQYF
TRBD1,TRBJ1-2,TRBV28,CASSLRGQGQYGYTF
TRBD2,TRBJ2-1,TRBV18,CASSPLSGSSYNEQFF
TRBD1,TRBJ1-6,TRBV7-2,CASSLARGDSPLHF
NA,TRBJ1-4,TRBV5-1,CASSLSRAGEKLFF
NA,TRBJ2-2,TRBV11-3,CASSPISPPGRAPGELFF
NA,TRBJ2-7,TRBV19,CASSIGGREQYF
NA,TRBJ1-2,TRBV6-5,CASSYSTSNYGYTF
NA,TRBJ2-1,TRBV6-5,CASGEPVPFF
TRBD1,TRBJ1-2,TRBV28,CASSFGQGTGYTF
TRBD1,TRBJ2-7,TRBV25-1,CASSPTGGFYEQYF
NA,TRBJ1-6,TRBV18,CASSPGQNSPLHF
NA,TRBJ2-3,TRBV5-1,CASGSSFTDTQYF
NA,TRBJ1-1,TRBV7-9,CASSLDVGADTEAFF
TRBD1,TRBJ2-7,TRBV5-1,CASSTGTGNYEQYF